The 15 T cell receptor beta chains presented below share a single source sample, sequenced in a study of OX40 agonist ivuxolimab in advanced cancers. Using immunoSEQ multiplex PCR, the repertoire was profiled, and TCRdb retains in-frame clones only, with some absent. The table shows tens of thousands of clones, with about 93% occurring only once. The starting material was CD4+ or CD8+ T cells sorted from blood, obtained in a trial of the OX40 agonist ivuxolimab. The receptors derive from an adult with an advanced solid tumor such as melanoma, head and neck, liver or kidney cancer.

The rearrangement uses TRBV6-5 and TRBJ1-5; D perhaps matches TRBD1 (5 bases). V was shortened by 7 bases and J by 7 bases, with 17 bases between the two germline ends. CDR1 and CDR2 (germline): MNHEY, SVGAGI. The CDR3 extends over 14 amino acids. The CDR3 loop reads CASTLQEAGQPQHF. CDR3 nucleotide sequence: TGTGCCAGCACATTACAGGAGGCAGGCCAGCCCCAGCATTTT.

The CDR3: CASSPLGLNTGELFF. CDR3 coding DNA: TGTGCCAGCAGCCCGTTGGGACTCAACACCGGGGAGCTGTTTTTT. This chain connects TRBV5-5 to TRBJ2-2; D is possibly TRBD2 (6 bases). The germline V and J ends were trimmed by 4 bases and 2 bases, with 12 bases remaining between them. The germline V gene has CDR1 SGHKS and CDR2 YYEKEE (reference sequence). The CDR3 is 15 residues long.

The V and J genes are TRBV28 and TRBJ1-3; D is perhaps TRBD1 (5 bases). The CDR3 consists of 16 residues. The germline V gene encodes CDR1 MDHEN and CDR2 SYDVKM. V gave up 2 bases and J gave up 4 bases, with 15 bases separating them. The CDR3 bases are TGTGCCAGCAGTTTAGTATCCGGGGCAAGCGGAAACACCATATATTTT. Its translation is CASSLVSGASGNTIYF.

In this sample, this clone turned up once. The chain employs TRBV19 and TRBJ1-4; D is unclear. The CDR3 is 14 amino acids. CDR1 and CDR2 (germline): LNHDA, SQIVND (reference sequence). Trimming cost V 3 bases and J 2 bases, with 7 bases left between them. The CDR3 loop reads CASSIQVTNEKLFF. As DNA, the CDR3 is TGTGCCAGTAGTATTCAGGTGACTAATGAAAAACTGTTTTTT.

The gene calls are TRBV7-8 and TRBJ2-7; possibly TRBD2 for D (6 bases). Trimming removed 5 bases from V and 2 bases from J, with 19 bases in between. The V gene's germline CDR1 is SGHVS and CDR2 FQNEAQ. This CDR3 contains 16 residues. The CDR3 DNA reads as TGTGCCAGCAGCCCGATGGGGCTAGCGTCAACCTACGAGCAGTACTTC. Amino acids: CASSPMGLASTYEQYF.

V is TRBV5-1 and J is TRBJ1-6, with TRBD1 as a possible D gene (6 bases). CDR3 length: 14 amino acids. Germline assignment: CDR1 SGHRS and CDR2 YFSETQ. The V end lost 3 bases, the J end lost 7 bases, and 11 bases lay between the germline ends. The CDR3 spells CASSYGQLNSPLHF. In DNA, the CDR3 is TGCGCCAGCAGCTACGGACAGCTAAATTCACCCCTCCACTTT.

This rearrangement joins TRBV5-1 to TRBJ2-5, with 8 bases aligning to TRBD1. J was trimmed by 5 bases and V by 0 bases; bases with no gene match: 6. This CDR3 spans 15 amino acids. Germline-derived CDR1 and CDR2 are SGHRS and YFSETQ. The CDR3 protein is CASSLGTGRRETQYF. The CDR3 DNA reads TGCGCCAGCAGCTTGGGGACAGGGCGCAGGGAGACCCAGTACTTC.

V usage is TRBV6-5 and J usage is TRBJ2-7; the D gene is possibly TRBD1 (5 bases). CDR3 size: 15 residues. The V end was cut by 4 bases, the J end by 0 bases, with 13 bases between. Germline V gene lookup returns CDR1 MNHEY and CDR2 SVGAGI. The CDR3 is CASSLTRVVSYEQYF. The CDR3 bases are TGTGCCAGCAGTTTGACCAGGGTAGTCTCCTACGAGCAGTACTTC.

The J gene is TRBJ1-6, the V gene TRBV6-1; the D is unclear. CDR3 length: 11 residues. Trimming removed 6 bases at V and 9 bases at J, with 6 bases between. Germline CDR1 is MNHNS and CDR2 is SASEGT. CDR3 sequence (DNA): TGTGCCAGCAGAGCTTCTTCACCCCTCCACTTT. This sequence encodes CASRASSPLHF.

V is TRBV27 and J is TRBJ1-2; TRBD1 is a possible D gene (5 bases). Trimming stripped 5 bases from V and 0 bases from J, with 10 bases between. Germline CDR1 and CDR2: MNHEY and SMNVEV (reference sequence). CDR3 length equals 14 residues. This CDR3 is CASSPTGPNYGYTF. CDR3 coding DNA: TGTGCCAGCAGTCCCACAGGACCTAACTATGGCTACACCTTC.

The V and J genes are TRBV2 and TRBJ2-1, with 11 bases matching TRBD2. This CDR3 region has 15 residues. Trimming cost V 9 bases and J 3 bases; bases outside gene matches: 7. Germline values: CDR1 SNHLY, CDR2 FYNNEI. The CDR3 DNA sequence: TGTGCCAGACAAAAACTAGCGGGAGTCTACAATGAGCAGTTCTTC. This codes for CARQKLAGVYNEQFF.

CDR3 in amino acids: CASSGLRDRGLRDEQYF. The DNA of the CDR3 is TGTGCCAGCAGCGGCCTTAGGGACAGGGGGCTGCGAGACGAGCAGTACTTC. The J gene is TRBJ2-7, the V gene TRBV21-1; the tabulated D call, TRBD1, remains unverified against the DNA. TRBV21-1 is a documented pseudogene. The CDR3 consists of 17 residues.

The V and J genes are TRBV29-1 and TRBJ2-1; 11 bases match TRBD2. This CDR3 has 13 amino acids. J lost 8 bases, V lost 7 bases, and 7 bases had no gene match. Per germline, CDR1 SQVTM and CDR2 ANQGSEA. This chain's CDR3 is CSGSGRARDEQFF. CDR3 in DNA: TGCAGCGGTAGCGGGAGGGCCCGCGATGAGCAGTTCTTC.

CDR3 coding DNA: TGTGCCAGCTCACCGCAGCTAGCGGGAGCAGGTGAGCAGTTCTTC. This gives the protein CASSPQLAGAGEQFF. V and J are TRBV18 and TRBJ2-1; the match to TRBD2 covers 10 bases. Germline V CDR1 and CDR2: KGHSH, LQKENI. The length of the CDR3 is 15 residues. V was pared by 3 bases and J by 9 bases, with 8 bases of the junction left unmatched.

The chain links TRBV5-1 to TRBJ2-2, with 8 bases matching TRBD2. V lost 0 bases to trimming and J lost 9 bases; unmatched junction nucleotides: 4. Germline CDR1 reads SGHRS; CDR2 reads YFSETQ. The CDR3 covers 14 residues. CDR3 sequence reads: CASSLGAGARELFF. Here the CDR3 DNA reads TGCGCCAGCAGCTTGGGAGCGGGAGCTCGGGAGCTGTTTTTT. Looking up the rest from reference TRBV5-1 and TRBJ2-2 gives the full variable domain: KAGVTQTPRYLIKTRGQQVTLSCSPISGHRSVSWYQQTPGQGLQFLFEYFSETQRNKGNFPGRFSGRQFSNSRSEMNVSTLELGDSALYLCASSLGAGARELFFGEGSRLTVL.